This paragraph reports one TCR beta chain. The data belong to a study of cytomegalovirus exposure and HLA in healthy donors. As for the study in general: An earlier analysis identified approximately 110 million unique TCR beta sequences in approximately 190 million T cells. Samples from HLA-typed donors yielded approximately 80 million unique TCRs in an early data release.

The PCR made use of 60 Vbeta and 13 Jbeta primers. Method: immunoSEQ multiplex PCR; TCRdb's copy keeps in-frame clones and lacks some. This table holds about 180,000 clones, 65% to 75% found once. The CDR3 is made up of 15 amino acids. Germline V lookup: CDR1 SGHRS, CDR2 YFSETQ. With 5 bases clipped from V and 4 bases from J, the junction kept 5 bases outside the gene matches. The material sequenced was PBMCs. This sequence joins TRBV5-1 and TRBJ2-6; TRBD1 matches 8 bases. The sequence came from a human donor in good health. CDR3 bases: TGCGCCAGCAGGAAGACAGGGGCCGGGGCCAACGTCCTGACTTTC. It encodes CASRKTGAGANVLTF.